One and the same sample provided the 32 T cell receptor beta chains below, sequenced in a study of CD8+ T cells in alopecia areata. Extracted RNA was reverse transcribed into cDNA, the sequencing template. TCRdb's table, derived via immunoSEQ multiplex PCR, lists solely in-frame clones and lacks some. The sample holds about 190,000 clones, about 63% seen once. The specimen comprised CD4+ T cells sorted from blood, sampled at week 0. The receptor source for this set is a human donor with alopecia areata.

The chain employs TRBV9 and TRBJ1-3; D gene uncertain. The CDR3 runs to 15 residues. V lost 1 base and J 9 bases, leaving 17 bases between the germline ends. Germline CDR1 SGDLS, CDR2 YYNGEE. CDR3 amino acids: CASSVHPRRGGTIYF. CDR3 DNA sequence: TGTGCCAGCAGCGTACACCCCCGGCGGGGAGGCACCATATATTTT.

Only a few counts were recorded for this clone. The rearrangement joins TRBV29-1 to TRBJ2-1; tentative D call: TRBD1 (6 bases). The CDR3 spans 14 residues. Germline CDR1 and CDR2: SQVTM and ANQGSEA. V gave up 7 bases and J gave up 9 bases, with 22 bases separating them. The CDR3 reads CSGDLKGGGGEQFF. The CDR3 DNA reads TGCAGCGGGGACCTCAAAGGGGGTGGTGGTGAGCAGTTCTTC.

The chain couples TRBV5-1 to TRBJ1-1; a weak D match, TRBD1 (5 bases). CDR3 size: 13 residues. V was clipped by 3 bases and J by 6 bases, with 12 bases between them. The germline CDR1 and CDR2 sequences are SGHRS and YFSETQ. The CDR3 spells CASSSQGIAEAFF. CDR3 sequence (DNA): TGCGCCAGCAGCTCGCAGGGTATCGCTGAAGCTTTCTTT. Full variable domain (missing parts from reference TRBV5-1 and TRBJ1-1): KAGVTQTPRYLIKTRGQQVTLSCSPISGHRSVSWYQQTPGQGLQFLFEYFSETQRNKGNFPGRFSGRQFSNSRSEMNVSTLELGDSALYLCASSSQGIAEAFFGQGTRLTVV.

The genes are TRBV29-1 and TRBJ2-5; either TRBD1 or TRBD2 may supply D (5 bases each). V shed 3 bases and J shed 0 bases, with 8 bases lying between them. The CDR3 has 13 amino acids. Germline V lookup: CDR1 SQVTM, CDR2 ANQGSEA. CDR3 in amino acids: CSVDGGYQETQYF. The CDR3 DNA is TGCAGCGTTGATGGGGGATACCAAGAGACCCAGTACTTC.

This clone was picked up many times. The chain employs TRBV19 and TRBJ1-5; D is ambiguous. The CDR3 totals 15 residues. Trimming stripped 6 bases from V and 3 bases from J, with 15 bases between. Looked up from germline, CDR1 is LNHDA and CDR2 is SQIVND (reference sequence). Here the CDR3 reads CASSEHEALNQPQHF. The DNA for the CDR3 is TGTGCCAGTAGCGAACACGAAGCCCTCAATCAGCCCCAGCATTTT. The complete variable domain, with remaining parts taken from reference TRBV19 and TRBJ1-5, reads DGGITQSPKYLFRKEGQNVTLSCEQNLNHDAMYWYRQDPGQGLRLIYYSQIVNDFQKGDIAEGYSVSREKKESFPLTVTSAQKNPTAFYLCASSEHEALNQPQHFGDGTRLSIL.

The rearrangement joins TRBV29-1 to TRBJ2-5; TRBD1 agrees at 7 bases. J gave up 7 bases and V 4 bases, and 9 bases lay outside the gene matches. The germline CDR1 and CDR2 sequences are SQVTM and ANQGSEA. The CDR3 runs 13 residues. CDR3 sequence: CSVVLGGVGTQYF. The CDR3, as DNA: TGCAGCGTTGTCCTAGGGGGCGTCGGGACCCAGTACTTC. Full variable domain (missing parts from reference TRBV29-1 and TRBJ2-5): SAVISQKPSRDICQRGTSLTIQCQVDSQVTMMFWYRQQPGQSLTLIATANQGSEATYESGFVIDKFPISRPNLTFSTLTVSNMSPEDSSIYLCSVVLGGVGTQYFGPGTRLLVL.

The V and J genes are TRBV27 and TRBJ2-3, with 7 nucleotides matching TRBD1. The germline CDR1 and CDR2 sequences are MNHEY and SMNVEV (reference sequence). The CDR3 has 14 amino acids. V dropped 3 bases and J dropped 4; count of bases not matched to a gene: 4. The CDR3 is CASSFTGTADTQYF. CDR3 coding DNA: TGTGCCAGCAGTTTCACTGGGACAGCAGATACGCAGTATTTT.

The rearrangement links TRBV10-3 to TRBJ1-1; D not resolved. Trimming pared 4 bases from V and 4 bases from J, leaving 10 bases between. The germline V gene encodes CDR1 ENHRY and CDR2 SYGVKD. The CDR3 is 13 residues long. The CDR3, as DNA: TGTGCCATCAGTGGAGAGTCGGGCACTGAAGCTTTCTTT. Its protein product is CAISGESGTEAFF.

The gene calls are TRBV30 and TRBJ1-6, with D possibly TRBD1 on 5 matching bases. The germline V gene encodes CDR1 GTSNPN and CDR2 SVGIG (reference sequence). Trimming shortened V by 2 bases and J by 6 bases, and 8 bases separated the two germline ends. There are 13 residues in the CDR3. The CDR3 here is CAWSTGPNSPLHF. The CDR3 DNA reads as TGTGCCTGGAGTACGGGGCCTAATTCACCCCTCCACTTT.

CDR3 sequence (DNA): TGCAGCGTTTTAGGGGGGCCCTCAGATACGCAGTATTTT. It translates to CSVLGGPSDTQYF. V is TRBV29-1 and J is TRBJ2-3; D is perhaps TRBD1 or TRBD2 (6 bases each). Trimming removed 5 bases from V and 4 bases from J, with 13 bases in between. This CDR3 comprises 13 residues. Looked up from germline, CDR1 is SQVTM and CDR2 is ANQGSEA.

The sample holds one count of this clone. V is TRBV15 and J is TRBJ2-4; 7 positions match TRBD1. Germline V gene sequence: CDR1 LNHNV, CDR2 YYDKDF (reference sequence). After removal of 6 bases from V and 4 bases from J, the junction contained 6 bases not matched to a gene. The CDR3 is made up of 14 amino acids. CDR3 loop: CATSMMGQKNIQYF. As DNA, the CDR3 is TGTGCCACCAGTATGATGGGACAGAAAAACATTCAGTACTTC.

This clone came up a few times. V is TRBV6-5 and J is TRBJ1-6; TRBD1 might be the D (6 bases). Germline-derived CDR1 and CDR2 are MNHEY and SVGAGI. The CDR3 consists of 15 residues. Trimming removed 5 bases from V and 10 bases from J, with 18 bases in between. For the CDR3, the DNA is TGTGCCAGCAGTGCCAGCACAGGGTACGGGTCACCCCTCCACTTT. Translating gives CASSASTGYGSPLHF.

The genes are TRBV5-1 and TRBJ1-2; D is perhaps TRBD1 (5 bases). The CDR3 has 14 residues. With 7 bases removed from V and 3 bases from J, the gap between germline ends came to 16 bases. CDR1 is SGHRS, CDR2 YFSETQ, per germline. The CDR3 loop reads CASSSSVGDYGYTF. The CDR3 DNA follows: TGCGCCAGCTCGAGCAGTGTAGGGGACTATGGCTACACCTTC.

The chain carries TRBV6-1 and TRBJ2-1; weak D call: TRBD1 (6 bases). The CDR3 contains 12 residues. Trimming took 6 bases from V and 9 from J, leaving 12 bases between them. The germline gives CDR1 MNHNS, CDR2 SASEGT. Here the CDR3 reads CASSLWGREQFF. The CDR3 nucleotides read TGTGCCAGCAGCCTGTGGGGGCGTGAGCAGTTCTTC.

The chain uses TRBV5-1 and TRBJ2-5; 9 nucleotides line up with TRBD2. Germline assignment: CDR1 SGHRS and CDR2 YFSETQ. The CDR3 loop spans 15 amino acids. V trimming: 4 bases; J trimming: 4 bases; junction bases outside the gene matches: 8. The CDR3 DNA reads TGCGCCAGCAGCACCGTCCTAGCGGGGCGAGAGACCCAGTACTTC. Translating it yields CASSTVLAGRETQYF.

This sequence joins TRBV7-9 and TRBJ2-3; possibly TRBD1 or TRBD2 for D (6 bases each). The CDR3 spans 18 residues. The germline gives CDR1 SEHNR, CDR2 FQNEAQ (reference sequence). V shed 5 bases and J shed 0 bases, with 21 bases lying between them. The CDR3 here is CASSPRGKGGLSTDTQYF. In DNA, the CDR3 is TGTGCCAGCAGCCCCCGAGGAAAGGGGGGCCTTAGCACAGATACGCAGTATTTT. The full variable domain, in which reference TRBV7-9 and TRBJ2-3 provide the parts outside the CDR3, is DTGVSQNPRHKITKRGQNVTFRCDPISEHNRLYWYRQTLGQGPEFLTYFQNEAQLEKSRLLSDRFSAERPKGSFSTLEIQRTEQGDSAMYLCASSPRGKGGLSTDTQYFGPGTRLTVL.

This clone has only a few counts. In nucleotides, the CDR3 is TGTGCCTGGACCGGACAGGGCCTCTATGGCTACACCTTC. It specifies CAWTGQGLYGYTF. The rearrangement links TRBV30 to TRBJ1-2, with TRBD1 matching over 8 bases. The germline V gene encodes CDR1 GTSNPN and CDR2 SVGIG (reference sequence). V shed 4 bases and J 4 bases; nucleotides not matched to a gene: 5. CDR3 length: 13 amino acids.

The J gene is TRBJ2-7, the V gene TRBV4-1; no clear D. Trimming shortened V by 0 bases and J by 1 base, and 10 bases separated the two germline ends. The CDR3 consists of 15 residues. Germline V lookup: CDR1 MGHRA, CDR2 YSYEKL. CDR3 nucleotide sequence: TGCGCCAGCAGCCAAGATCGCCTTCAGTCCTACGAGCAGTACTTC. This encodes CASSQDRLQSYEQYF.

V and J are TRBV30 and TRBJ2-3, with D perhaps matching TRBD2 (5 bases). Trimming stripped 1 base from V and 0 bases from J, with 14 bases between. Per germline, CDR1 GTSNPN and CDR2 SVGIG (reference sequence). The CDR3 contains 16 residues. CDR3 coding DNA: TGTGCCTGGAGTGGAAGTGAGGGTCCTAGCACAGATACGCAGTATTTT. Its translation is CAWSGSEGPSTDTQYF.

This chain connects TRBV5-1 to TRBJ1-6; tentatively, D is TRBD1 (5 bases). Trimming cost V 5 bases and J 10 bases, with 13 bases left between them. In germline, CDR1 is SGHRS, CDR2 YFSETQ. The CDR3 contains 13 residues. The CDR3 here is CASRETEESPLHF. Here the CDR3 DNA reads TGCGCCAGCAGGGAGACAGAAGAGTCACCCCTCCACTTT.

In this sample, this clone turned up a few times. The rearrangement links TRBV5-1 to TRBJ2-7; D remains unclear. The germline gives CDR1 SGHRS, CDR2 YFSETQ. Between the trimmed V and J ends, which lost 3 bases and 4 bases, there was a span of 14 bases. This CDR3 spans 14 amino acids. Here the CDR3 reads CASSWATSSYEQYF. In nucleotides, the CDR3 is TGCGCCAGCAGCTGGGCCACCTCCTCGTACGAGCAGTACTTC.

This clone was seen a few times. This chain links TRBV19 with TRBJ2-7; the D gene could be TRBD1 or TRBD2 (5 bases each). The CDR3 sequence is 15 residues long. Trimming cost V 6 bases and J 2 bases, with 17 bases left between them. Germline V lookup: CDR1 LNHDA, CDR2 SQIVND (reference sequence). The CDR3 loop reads CASSMGRQQTYEQYF. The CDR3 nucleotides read TGTGCCAGTAGCATGGGGAGACAGCAGACCTACGAGCAGTACTTC.

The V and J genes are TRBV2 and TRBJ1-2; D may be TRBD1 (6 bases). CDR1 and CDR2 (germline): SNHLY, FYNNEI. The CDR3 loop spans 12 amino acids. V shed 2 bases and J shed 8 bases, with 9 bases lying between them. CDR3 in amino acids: CASSESGGGYTF. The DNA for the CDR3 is TGTGCCAGCAGTGAATCGGGGGGCGGCTACACCTTC. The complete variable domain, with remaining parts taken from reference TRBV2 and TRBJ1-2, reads EPEVTQTPSHQVTQMGQEVILRCVPISNHLYFYWYRQILGQKVEFLVSFYNNEISEKSEIFDDQFSVERPDGSNFTLKIRSTKLEDSAMYFCASSESGGGYTFGSGTRLTVV.

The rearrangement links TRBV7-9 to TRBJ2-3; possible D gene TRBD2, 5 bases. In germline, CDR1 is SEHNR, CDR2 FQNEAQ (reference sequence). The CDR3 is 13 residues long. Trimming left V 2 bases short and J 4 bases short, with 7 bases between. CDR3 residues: CASSLTRSDTQYF. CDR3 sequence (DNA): TGTGCCAGCAGCTTAACTAGGTCAGATACGCAGTATTTT.

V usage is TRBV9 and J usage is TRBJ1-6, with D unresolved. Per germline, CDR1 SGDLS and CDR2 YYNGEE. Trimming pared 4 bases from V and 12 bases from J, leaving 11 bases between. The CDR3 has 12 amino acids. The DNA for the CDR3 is TGTGCCAGCAGCACCCGGACCGGACCCCTCCACTTT. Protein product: CASSTRTGPLHF. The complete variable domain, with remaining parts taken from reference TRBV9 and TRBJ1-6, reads DSGVTQTPKHLITATGQRVTLRCSPRSGDLSVYWYQQSLDQGLQFLIQYYNGEERAKGNILERFSAQQFPDLHSELNLSSLELGDSALYFCASSTRTGPLHFGNGTRLTVT.

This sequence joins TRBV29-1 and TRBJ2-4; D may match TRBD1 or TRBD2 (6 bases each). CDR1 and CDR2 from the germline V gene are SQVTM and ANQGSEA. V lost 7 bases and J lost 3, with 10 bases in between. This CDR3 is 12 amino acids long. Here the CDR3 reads CSGGAGKNIQYF. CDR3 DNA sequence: TGCAGCGGGGGGGCAGGCAAAAACATTCAGTACTTC.

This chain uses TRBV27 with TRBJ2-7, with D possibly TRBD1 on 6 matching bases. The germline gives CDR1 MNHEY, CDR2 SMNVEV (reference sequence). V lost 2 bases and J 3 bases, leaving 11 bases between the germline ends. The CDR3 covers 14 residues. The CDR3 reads CASSLARGSYEQYF. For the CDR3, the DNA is TGTGCCAGCAGTTTAGCCAGGGGCAGCTACGAGCAGTACTTC.

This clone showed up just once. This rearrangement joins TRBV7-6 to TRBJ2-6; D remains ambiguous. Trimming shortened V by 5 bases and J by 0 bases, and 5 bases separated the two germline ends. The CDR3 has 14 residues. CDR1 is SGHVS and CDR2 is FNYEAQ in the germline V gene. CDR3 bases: TGTGCCAGCAGCCAAACCTCTGGGGCCAACGTCCTGACTTTC. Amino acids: CASSQTSGANVLTF.

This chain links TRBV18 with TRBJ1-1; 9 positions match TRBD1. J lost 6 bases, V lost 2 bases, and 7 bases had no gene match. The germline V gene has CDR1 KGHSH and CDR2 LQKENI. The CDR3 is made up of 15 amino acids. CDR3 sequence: CASSPEGQGRAEAFF. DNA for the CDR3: TGTGCCAGCTCACCAGAGGGACAGGGAAGGGCTGAAGCTTTCTTT.

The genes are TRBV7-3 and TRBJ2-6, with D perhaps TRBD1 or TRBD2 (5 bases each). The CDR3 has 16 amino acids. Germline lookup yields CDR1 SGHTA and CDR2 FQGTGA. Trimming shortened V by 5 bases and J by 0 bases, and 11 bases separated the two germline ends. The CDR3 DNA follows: TGTGCCAGCAGCCCGGGACCTACCTCTGGGGCCAACGTCCTGACTTTC. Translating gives CASSPGPTSGANVLTF. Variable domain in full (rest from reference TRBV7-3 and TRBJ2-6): GAGVSQTPSNKVTEKGKYVELRCDPISGHTALYWYRQSLGQGPEFLIYFQGTGAADDSGLPNDRFFAVRPEGSVSTLKIQRTERGDSAVYLCASSPGPTSGANVLTFGAGSRLTVL.

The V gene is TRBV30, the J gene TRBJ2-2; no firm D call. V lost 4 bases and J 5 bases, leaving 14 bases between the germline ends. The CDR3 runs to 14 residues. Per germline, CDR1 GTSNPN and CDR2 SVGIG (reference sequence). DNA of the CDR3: TGTGCCTGGACCACCATTGGCCCGACCGGGGAGCTGTTTTTT. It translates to CAWTTIGPTGELFF.

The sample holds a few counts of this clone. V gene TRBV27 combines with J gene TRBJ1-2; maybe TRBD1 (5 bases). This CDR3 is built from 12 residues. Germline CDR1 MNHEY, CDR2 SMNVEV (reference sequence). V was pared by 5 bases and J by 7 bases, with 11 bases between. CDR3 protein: CASSDYGGGYTF. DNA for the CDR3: TGTGCCAGCAGTGACTACGGGGGTGGCTACACCTTC.